This entry concerns a single T cell receptor (beta chain). This sample was taken from a study of control samples from healthy donors and cancer patients. Sequenced by immunoSEQ multiplex PCR; TCRdb stores in-frame clones only, minus some. The sample has about 160,000 clones, just under 95% seen once. The CDR3 totals 13 residues. The germline V and J ends were trimmed by 3 bases and 5 bases, with 8 bases remaining between them. CDR1 is LNHDA, CDR2 SQIVND, per germline (reference sequence). The source is a middle-aged woman in good health. The chain recombines TRBV19 with TRBJ1-5; D not certain. Input material: blood. For the CDR3, the DNA is TGTGCCAGTAGTATTCGTGAGGATCAGCCCCAGCATTTT. Translating gives CASSIREDQPQHF.